Below, 32 T cell receptor beta chains from the same sample are listed, as sequenced in a study of blood T cells in healthy people across ages. Sample-barcoded 5' priming and a J-beta primer mix drove a second PCR of 7 to 11 cycles. TCRdb fed the 5' RACE reads into MiXCR, producing one record per CDR3 protein. The table has about 840,000 distinct CDR3 sequences, just under 30% seen once. This same sample was also taken into another study, of T cells of mothers and their children.

The sample taken for sequencing was blood. These TCRs come from a woman in her thirties or forties in good health.

This clonotype has just a few counts. This chain links TRBV7-9 with TRBJ2-5; TRBD2 aligns across 7 bases. This CDR3 region has 16 residues. V was clipped by 5 bases and J by 13 bases; unmatched bases: 22. Germline assignment: CDR1 SEHNR and CDR2 FQNEAQ (reference sequence). The CDR3 DNA sequence: TGTGCCAGCAGCCCACGGATCGGCGGGGGTGCGCTTACTCCGTACTTC. Translating it yields CASSPRIGGGALTPYF.

This clonotype was found a few times. The chain has TRBV20-1 and TRBJ1-4, with a possible D match to TRBD1 (5 bases). CDR3 length: 14 amino acids. Germline assignment: CDR1 DFQATT and CDR2 SNEGSKA (reference sequence). V gave up 3 bases and J gave up 0 bases, with 8 bases separating them. The CDR3 loop reads CSASGGATNEKLFF. CDR3 bases: TGCAGTGCTAGTGGGGGGGCAACTAATGAAAAACTGTTTTTT.

The V gene is TRBV20-1, the J gene TRBJ1-1; 10 bases line up with TRBD1. The CDR3 length is 12 residues. The ends lost 6 bases at V and 8 bases at J; junction bases unmatched: 6. Looked up from germline, CDR1 is DFQATT and CDR2 is SNEGSKA (reference sequence). CDR3 bases: TGCAGTGCCCCGGGACAGGGGTACGAAGCTTTCTTT. The encoded protein is CSAPGQGYEAFF.

This clonotype came up a few times. The V gene is TRBV20-1, the J gene TRBJ2-3; perhaps TRBD2 as D (7 bases). Trimming took 4 bases from V and 1 from J, leaving 21 bases between them. Germline CDR1 DFQATT, CDR2 SNEGSKA (reference sequence). CDR3 length: 17 residues. The CDR3: CSATKLLRGAGTDTQYF. CDR3 in DNA: TGCAGTGCTACAAAGCTCCTCCGGGGGGCCGGCACAGATACGCAGTATTTT.

This clonotype was recorded many times. This sequence joins TRBV5-4 and TRBJ1-2; maybe TRBD1 (6 bases). This CDR3 region has 14 residues. Germline V CDR1 and CDR2: SGHNT, YYREEE (reference sequence). Trimming stripped 0 bases from V and 4 bases from J, with 10 bases between. The CDR3 sequence is CASSLERGFYGYTF. In nucleotides, the CDR3 is TGTGCCAGCAGCTTGGAAAGGGGGTTCTATGGCTACACCTTC.

The V and J genes are TRBV12-3 or TRBV12-4 and TRBJ1-5; no firm D call. This CDR3 contains 16 residues. With 3 bases removed from V and 1 base from J, the gap between germline ends came to 13 bases. CDR3 residues: CASSFSWEGSNQPQHF. The CDR3 DNA is TGTGCCAGCAGTTTCTCCTGGGAAGGGAGCAATCAGCCCCAGCATTTT.

This clonotype was recorded a few times. Being one base from a much bigger clone, this may be a read error. This chain uses TRBV20-1 with TRBJ2-7; 9 nucleotides match TRBD1. CDR1 DFQATT and CDR2 SNEGSKA come from the germline V gene (reference sequence). Trimming at V came to 3 bases and at J to 3 bases, leaving 3 bases not matched to a gene. The CDR3 is made up of 13 amino acids. Here the CDR3 reads CSASKDRGYEQYF. For the CDR3, the DNA is TGCAGTGCTAGTAAGGACAGGGGCTACGAGCAGTACTTC.

Concerning this clonotype: The junction differs from germline at one of its ends, possibly a read error. The chain uses TRBV5-1 and TRBJ2-7, with D unclear. CDR3 length: 14 residues. Per germline, CDR1 SGHRS and CDR2 YFSETQ. Here the CDR3 reads CASSLQGQFNERYF. The CDR3 DNA reads as TGCGCCAGCAGCTTGCAAGGCCAGTTCAACGAGCGGTACTTC.

This clonotype was counted only a few times. A single base separates this from a much larger clone, so it may be a read error. The rearrangement uses TRBV12-3 or TRBV12-4 and TRBJ1-5, with D unresolved. The CDR3 has 13 amino acids. The CDR3 bases are TGTGCCTGCAGTTTAGCTAGCAATCAGCCCCAGCATTTT. Its protein product is CACSLASNQPQHF.

The rearrangement joins TRBV2 to TRBJ2-7, with 9 bases that match TRBD2. The V segment lost 7 bases and the J segment 3 bases; nucleotides outside the gene matches: 10. The CDR3 has 15 residues. In germline, CDR1 is SNHLY, CDR2 FYNNEI. This CDR3 reads CASIPRGLADYEQYF. The CDR3 DNA sequence: TGTGCCAGCATCCCTAGGGGACTAGCCGACTACGAGCAGTACTTC.

Only one count was recorded for this clonotype. The CDR3 nucleotides read TGTGCCAGCTCACCACCACGACTAGCGTTTGTCAATGAGCAGTTCTTC. Its protein product is CASSPPRLAFVNEQFF. The rearrangement uses TRBV18 and TRBJ2-1; 8 nucleotides line up with TRBD2. Germline-derived CDR1 and CDR2 are KGHSH and LQKENI. The CDR3 covers 16 residues. Trimming took 0 bases from V and 6 from J; bases not matched to a gene: 7.

Comment on this clonotype: A much larger clone lies a single base off, so this may be a read error. This chain uses TRBV7-2 with TRBJ1-2, with TRBD1 matching over 8 bases. This CDR3 contains 15 residues. CDR1 is SGHTA and CDR2 is FQGNSA in the germline V gene. The CDR3 DNA reads as TGTGCCAGCGGCTTACTCCTGACAGGGGCGGATGGCTACACCTTC. This translates into CASGLLLTGADGYTF.

This chain links TRBV6-2 or TRBV6-3 with TRBJ1-2, with D unclear. CDR1 MNHEY and CDR2 SVGEGT come from the germline V gene. With 6 bases removed from V and 6 bases from J, the gap between germline ends came to 14 bases. CDR3 size: 13 residues. The CDR3 loop reads CASSPDGVNGYTF. The CDR3 nucleotides are TGTGCCAGCAGCCCGGACGGGGTCAATGGCTACACCTTC.

A remark on this clonotype: Possible read error: a much larger clone is one base away. The chain joins TRBV7-9 to TRBJ2-7, with D unresolved. The CDR3 is 12 residues long. The germline V gene encodes CDR1 SEHNR and CDR2 FQNEAQ (reference sequence). This CDR3 is CTSSDITYEQYF. The CDR3 bases are TGTACCAGCTCAGATATAACTTATGAGCAGTACTTC.

The genes are TRBV18 and TRBJ2-6; D is unresolved. Trimming removed 1 base from V and 0 bases from J, with 4 bases in between. The CDR3 covers 15 residues. Germline CDR1 reads KGHSH; CDR2 reads LQKENI. In nucleotides, the CDR3 is TGTGCCAGCTCACCACTCCGCTCTGGGGCCAACGTCCTGACTTTC. Translation gives CASSPLRSGANVLTF.

This clonotype was seen a few times. V usage is TRBV3-1 and J usage is TRBJ1-6; TRBD1 is a possible D gene (5 bases). Deletions cut 1 base from V and 6 bases from J, with 10 bases between. CDR1 LGHDT and CDR2 YNNKEL come from the germline V gene (reference sequence). The CDR3 runs to 15 residues. CDR3 DNA: TGTGCCAGCAGCCAAGCGTATGACAGTAATTCACCCCTCCACTTT. This encodes CASSQAYDSNSPLHF.

The J gene is TRBJ2-1, the V gene TRBV5-6; tentative D call: TRBD2 (5 bases). Trimming removed 4 bases at V and 4 bases at J, with 12 bases between. CDR1 is SGHDT, CDR2 YYEEEE, per germline. The CDR3 is 14 amino acids. CDR3 loop: CASSLGRRYNEQFF. DNA for the CDR3: TGTGCCAGCAGCCTAGGACGGAGGTACAATGAGCAGTTCTTC.

This clonotype was found a few times. V is TRBV20-1 and J is TRBJ2-7, with 12 bases that match TRBD2. The CDR3 extends over 15 amino acids. V was clipped by 3 bases and J by 5 bases; unmatched bases: 8. The germline V gene encodes CDR1 DFQATT and CDR2 SNEGSKA (reference sequence). This CDR3 is CSASLLAGGPHEQYF. CDR3 sequence (DNA): TGCAGTGCTAGTCTACTAGCGGGGGGCCCCCACGAGCAGTACTTC.

This clonotype was found a few times. V is TRBV7-2 and J is TRBJ1-1; TRBD1 matches 7 bases. There are 13 residues in the CDR3. Trimming removed 6 bases from V and 1 base from J; junction bases left unmatched: 2. The germline CDR1 and CDR2 sequences are SGHTA and FQGNSA. CDR3 sequence reads: CASRRGPNTEAFF. CDR3 DNA sequence: TGTGCCAGCAGGAGGGGGCCGAACACTGAAGCTTTCTTT. Full variable domain (remainder filled in from reference TRBV7-2 and TRBJ1-1): GAGVSQSPSNKVTEKGKDVELRCDPISGHTALYWYRQSLGQGLEFLIYFQGNSAPDKSGLPSDRFSAERTGGSVSTLTIQRTQQEDSAVYLCASRRGPNTEAFFGQGTRLTVV.

This chain links TRBV20-1 with TRBJ2-5, with 7 bases matching TRBD1. In germline, CDR1 is DFQATT, CDR2 SNEGSKA (reference sequence). The CDR3 length is 14 residues. The J segment lost 7 bases and the V segment lost 4 bases, leaving 12 bases of the junction unmatched. CDR3 in amino acids: CSATDRAWTGTQYF. DNA of the CDR3: TGCAGTGCTACCGACAGGGCGTGGACGGGGACCCAGTACTTC.

This rearrangement joins TRBV6-5 to TRBJ2-1; possibly TRBD1 for D (5 bases). The V end was cut by 2 bases, the J end by 9 bases, with 17 bases between. From germline, CDR1 is MNHEY and CDR2 SVGAGI. The CDR3 loop spans 15 amino acids. The CDR3 protein is CASSYEPGSVTEQFF. The CDR3 DNA is TGTGCCAGCAGTTACGAGCCAGGGTCAGTCACTGAGCAGTTCTTC.

Many counts were recorded for this clonotype. The rearrangement uses TRBV7-2 and TRBJ2-4, with D possibly TRBD1 on 6 matching bases. The CDR3 extends over 14 amino acids. The germline CDR1 and CDR2 sequences are SGHTA and FQGNSA. V gave up 2 bases and J gave up 4 bases, with 9 bases separating them. Here the CDR3 reads CASSLPGDKNIQYF. Written as DNA, the CDR3 is TGTGCCAGCAGCTTACCAGGGGATAAAAACATTCAGTACTTC.

This clonotype was seen more than once but under ten times. The chain combines TRBV28 with TRBJ2-1; 11 bases are shared with TRBD2. The CDR3 loop spans 18 amino acids. Per the germline V gene, CDR1 is MDHEN and CDR2 is SYDVKM. V lost 4 bases and J lost 7; bases outside the gene matches: 15. The chain's CDR3 is CASSSTLAGGYSRNEQFF. The CDR3 region has the DNA TGTGCCAGCAGTTCTACCCTAGCGGGGGGCTACTCGAGGAATGAGCAGTTCTTC.

The rearrangement uses TRBV20-1 and TRBJ2-3; D remains ambiguous. The V gene lost 3 bases and the J gene lost 7 bases, with 20 bases spanning the gap. From germline, CDR1 is DFQATT and CDR2 SNEGSKA (reference sequence). The CDR3 length is 15 residues. CDR3 nucleotide sequence: TGCAGTGCTAGTCATCTTTCCGAGTTAGGATATACGCAGTATTTT. It is translated as CSASHLSELGYTQYF.

This clonotype occurred a few times. The chain combines TRBV29-1 with TRBJ2-7; perhaps TRBD1 as D (6 bases). Trimming shortened V by 3 bases and J by 2 bases, and 8 bases separated the two germline ends. Germline V gives CDR1 SQVTM, CDR2 ANQGSEA. The CDR3 has 12 amino acids. The CDR3 DNA is TGCAGCGTTGATGCAGGGGCCTACGAGCAGTACTTC. Protein: CSVDAGAYEQYF.

This clonotype occurred many times. The CDR3 loop reads CASSFQGGRYEQYF. The CDR3 nucleotides read TGTGCCAGCAGTTTTCAGGGAGGTCGATACGAGCAGTACTTC. This sequence joins TRBV28 and TRBJ2-7; perhaps TRBD2 as D (6 bases). Germline CDR1 MDHEN, CDR2 SYDVKM. This CDR3 spans 14 amino acids. V was clipped by 3 bases and J by 4 bases, with 13 bases between them. Variable domain in full (rest from reference TRBV28 and TRBJ2-7): DVKVTQSSRYLVKRTGEKVFLECVQDMDHENMFWYRQDPGLGLRLIYFSYDVKMKEKGDIPEGYSVSREKKERFSLILESASTNQTSMYLCASSFQGGRYEQYFGPGTRLTVT.

The table lists this clonotype with a few counts. The rearrangement uses TRBV15 and TRBJ2-4; no definite D call. The closer fit of TRBJ2-5 to the DNA end suggests the J call may be wrong. The CDR3 length is 13 residues. Germline CDR1 reads LNHNV; CDR2 reads YYDKDF (reference sequence). The CDR3: CATSGRSAETQYF. DNA for the CDR3: TGTGCCACCAGCGGGCGGAGTGCAGAGACCCAGTACTTC.

A remark on this clonotype: Germline is not matched at one junction end, which may reflect a read error. The chain combines TRBV29-1 with TRBJ2-2; 8 bases agree with TRBD1. Germline V gene data show CDR1 as SQVTM and CDR2 as ANQGSEA. CDR3 length: 15 residues. In nucleotides, the CDR3 is TGCAGCGCATACTCACAGGGGGTGTACACCGAGGAGCGGTTTTTT. Its protein product is CSAYSQGVYTEERFF.

As for this clonotype: A much more abundant neighbour one base away suggests this may be a read error. The chain joins TRBV4-1 to TRBJ1-2; the D gene is possibly TRBD1 (5 bases). Germline V gene data show CDR1 as MGHRA and CDR2 as YSYEKL. The length of the CDR3 is 11 residues. CDR3 loop: CTSSQNRGYTF. Written as DNA, the CDR3 is TGCACCAGCAGCCAAAACAGGGGCTACACCTTC.

Concerning this clonotype itself: An end of the junction does not agree with germline; a read error may underlie this. The V and J genes are TRBV14 and TRBJ2-1; unclear D gene. The germline CDR1 and CDR2 sequences are SGHDN and FVKESK. CDR3 size: 14 residues. CDR3 sequence: CAGSYLDARNEQFF. The CDR3 bases are TGTGCCGGCAGCTACCTCGATGCGAGGAATGAGCAGTTCTTC.

Concerning this clonotype itself: A read error may be the cause here, since a much bigger clone is one base away. This chain uses TRBV2 with TRBJ2-7, with TRBD1 matching 10 bases. V shed 5 bases and J 8 bases; nucleotides not matched to a gene: 15. This CDR3 spans 16 amino acids. The germline gives CDR1 SNHLY, CDR2 FYNNEI. Written as DNA, the CDR3 is TGTGCCAGCAGTCGTCGAGTGGGACAGGGGTGGTTTAAGCAGTACTTC. It specifies CASSRRVGQGWFKQYF.

This clonotype was recorded many times. J is TRBJ2-3 and V is TRBV10-3; D might be TRBD1 (5 bases). The germline V and J ends were trimmed by 11 bases and 2 bases, with 17 bases remaining between them. This CDR3 has 14 amino acids. Germline CDR1 ENHRY, CDR2 SYGVKD. CDR3 loop: CASKRGEDTDTQYF. In DNA form, the CDR3 reads TGTGCCTCAAAAAGGGGCGAAGACACAGATACGCAGTATTTT.